The 30 T cell receptor beta chains below come from one sample, sequenced in a study of cytomegalovirus exposure and HLA in healthy donors. PCR amplification relied on 60 Vbeta primers (plus 13 Jbeta primers). The assay was immunoSEQ multiplex PCR, and TCRdb's table has in-frame clones only and misses some. The sample contains about 240,000 clones, approximately 82% of which appear only once. The sequenced sample was PBMCs. These receptors originate from a woman aged 55 to 70 in good health and CMV-seropositive.

As DNA, the CDR3 is TGTGCCAGCAGCGTGACTAGCGGACACACAGATACGCAGTATTTT. It codes for CASSVTSGHTDTQYF. This chain links TRBV9 with TRBJ2-3; 9 positions agree with TRBD2. The CDR3 spans 15 residues. V lost 2 bases, J lost 2 bases, and 3 bases stayed unmatched. Germline-derived CDR1 and CDR2 are SGDLS and YYNGEE.

This chain links TRBV5-4 with TRBJ1-6, with a tentative D call TRBD1 (6 bases). Germline assignment: CDR1 SGHNT and CDR2 YYREEE (reference sequence). V was clipped by 7 bases and J by 4 bases, with 15 bases between them. The CDR3 has 15 residues. The CDR3 reads CASPTPDRYNSPLHF. CDR3 coding DNA: TGTGCCAGCCCGACTCCCGACAGGTATAATTCACCCCTCCACTTT.

This clone occurred a few times. The rearrangement links TRBV4-1 to TRBJ2-7; 8 nucleotides line up with TRBD2. Looked up from germline, CDR1 is MGHRA and CDR2 is YSYEKL. V gave up 4 bases and J gave up 3 bases; unmatched junction bases: 14. The CDR3 extends over 17 amino acids. For the CDR3, the DNA is TGCGCCAGCAGCCGGTGGTCCCGGCGGGAGGCCCTCTACGAGCAGTACTTC. It encodes CASSRWSRREALYEQYF.

The chain combines TRBV7-9 with TRBJ1-5, with D perhaps TRBD1 (5 bases). The CDR3 runs to 18 residues. V lost 1 base and J 2 bases, leaving 18 bases between the germline ends. CDR1 and CDR2 (germline): SEHNR, FQNEAQ (reference sequence). This chain's CDR3 is CASSLVLLGRDRNQPQHF. CDR3 DNA sequence: TGTGCCAGCAGCTTAGTGCTATTGGGGCGGGATCGCAATCAGCCCCAGCATTTT.

This chain uses TRBV28 with TRBJ2-1, with TRBD1 matching 8 bases. After removal of 10 bases from V and 1 base from J, the junction contained 3 bases not matched to a gene. Germline CDR1 MDHEN, CDR2 SYDVKM. This CDR3 is 13 amino acids long. The CDR3 here is CATDRGSYNEQFF. CDR3 sequence (DNA): TGTGCCACCGACAGGGGTTCCTACAATGAGCAGTTCTTC.

This clone was seen more than once but under ten times. The same CDR3 can be traced to other DNA sequences in this sample. The V call is TRBV5-1, the J call TRBJ2-7; TRBD1 might be the D (5 bases). CDR3 length: 14 amino acids. Trimming removed 0 bases at V and 1 base at J, with 8 bases between. CDR1 SGHRS and CDR2 YFSETQ come from the germline V gene. The CDR3 reads CASSLGQNSYEQYF. CDR3 sequence (DNA): TGCGCCAGCAGCTTGGGACAGAATTCCTACGAGCAGTACTTC.

The rearrangement joins TRBV7-8 to TRBJ1-1, with TRBD1 matching over 10 bases. The CDR3 covers 18 residues. Losses at the gene ends were 2 bases for V and 4 bases for J; bases not matched to a gene: 13. Germline assignment: CDR1 SGHVS and CDR2 FQNEAQ. CDR3 loop: CASSLQRSSRTGGTEAFF. In nucleotides, the CDR3 is TGTGCCAGCAGCTTACAACGATCCTCCCGGACAGGGGGCACTGAAGCTTTCTTT.

This sequence joins TRBV6-1 and TRBJ2-5; 7 bases are a match to TRBD1. J lost 4 bases, V lost 2 bases, and 4 bases had no gene match. Germline lookup yields CDR1 MNHNS and CDR2 SASEGT. CDR3 size: 14 residues. CDR3 protein: CASSERGPPETQYF. CDR3 DNA: TGTGCCAGCAGTGAAAGGGGGCCCCCAGAGACCCAGTACTTC.

V and J are TRBV7-2 and TRBJ1-2; 9 nucleotides align to TRBD1. V lost 4 bases, J lost 7 bases, and 4 bases stayed unmatched. CDR1 and CDR2 from the germline V gene are SGHTA and FQGNSA. This CDR3 comprises 13 residues. CDR3 sequence (DNA): TGTGCCAGCAGCTCCGGACAGGGGATTGGCTACACCTTC. Its protein product is CASSSGQGIGYTF.

The gene calls are TRBV4-1 and TRBJ2-5; TRBD2 matches 7 bases. This CDR3 region has 14 residues. The germline V gene encodes CDR1 MGHRA and CDR2 YSYEKL. The trim removed 2 bases at V and 4 bases at J, leaving 4 bases unmatched. The CDR3 is CASSQQPGGETQYF. CDR3 nucleotide sequence: TGCGCCAGCAGCCAACAGCCGGGGGGAGAGACCCAGTACTTC.

The V and J genes are TRBV27 and TRBJ1-1; TRBD1 is a possible D gene (6 bases). The CDR3 is made up of 18 amino acids. V gave up 3 bases and J gave up 4 bases, with 24 bases separating them. Per the germline V gene, CDR1 is MNHEY and CDR2 is SMNVEV (reference sequence). CDR3 coding DNA: TGTGCCAGCAGTTTTACCCCTCAACAGGGTTCGGGCGGCACTGAAGCTTTCTTT. It translates to CASSFTPQQGSGGTEAFF.

The V and J genes are TRBV6-6 and TRBJ1-3; D is possibly TRBD1 (5 bases). CDR1 is MNHNY and CDR2 is SVGAGI in the germline V gene (reference sequence). The CDR3 runs to 14 residues. The V end lost 6 bases, the J end lost 7 bases, and 16 bases lay between the germline ends. CDR3 nucleotides: TGTGCCAGCAGACCCCTGGGGGGGACGAACACCATATATTTT. The encoded protein is CASRPLGGTNTIYF.

The rearrangement joins TRBV30 to TRBJ1-1; 9 bases match TRBD1. This CDR3 region has 18 residues. After removal of 4 bases from V and 0 bases from J, the junction contained 15 bases not matched to a gene. In germline, CDR1 is GTSNPN, CDR2 SVGIG (reference sequence). CDR3 in amino acids: CAWTDRGFKAWMNTEAFF. The DNA of the CDR3 is TGTGCCTGGACCGACAGGGGGTTTAAGGCCTGGATGAACACTGAAGCTTTCTTT.

This rearrangement joins TRBV11-2 to TRBJ1-1; D remains unclear. This CDR3 comprises 13 residues. The germline gives CDR1 SGHAT, CDR2 FQNNGV. V lost 3 bases, J lost 4 bases, and 9 bases lay in between. In DNA, the CDR3 is TGTGCCAGCAGCTTCAACGAGGGCACTGAAGCTTTCTTT. Translation gives CASSFNEGTEAFF.

CDR3 loop: CASRRLAGDTGELFF. The CDR3 nucleotides read TGTGCCAGCCGGAGACTAGCGGGAGACACCGGGGAGCTGTTTTTT. This chain joins TRBV9 and TRBJ2-2; 12 nucleotides align to TRBD2. This CDR3 has 15 amino acids. The V and J ends lost 7 bases and 3 bases, in that order; junction bases with no gene match: 4. Per the germline V gene, CDR1 is SGDLS and CDR2 is YYNGEE.

The chain uses TRBV6-5 and TRBJ2-1, with 7 nucleotides matching TRBD1. Trimming at V came to 8 bases and at J to 2 bases, leaving 6 bases not matched to a gene. CDR1 is MNHEY and CDR2 is SVGAGI in the germline V gene. CDR3 length: 14 amino acids. This chain's CDR3 is CASGRDSTYNEQFF. For the CDR3, the DNA is TGTGCCAGCGGAAGGGACAGCACCTACAATGAGCAGTTCTTC.

CDR3 nucleotide sequence: TGTGCCAGCAGCTTGATACGGGGCGGGGAGCTGTTTTTT. Protein: CASSLIRGGELFF. This chain uses TRBV11-2 with TRBJ2-2; D may be TRBD2 (5 bases). V was pared by 3 bases and J by 7 bases, with 9 bases between. In germline, CDR1 is SGHAT, CDR2 FQNNGV. The CDR3 length is 13 residues.

Comments on this clone: At one end the junction does not follow the germline gene, possibly because of a read error. This chain joins TRBV7-9 and TRBJ2-5, with 7 bases aligning to TRBD2. This CDR3 comprises 12 residues. The V gene's germline CDR1 is SEHNR and CDR2 FQNEAQ (reference sequence). Written as DNA, the CDR3 is TGTGCCAGCAGCTTAAGCGGGACGGCGCTCGACTTC. Its translation: CASSLSGTALDF.

This sequence joins TRBV10-3 and TRBJ1-3, with TRBD1 matching 10 bases. The CDR3 sequence is 15 residues long. From germline, CDR1 is ENHRY and CDR2 SYGVKD. V was pared by 0 bases and J by 5 bases, with 1 base of the junction left unmatched. The CDR3 nucleotides read TGTGCCATCAGTGAGTCGACAGGGGGCAGAAACACCATATATTTT. Translating gives CAISESTGGRNTIYF.

The chain recombines TRBV2 with TRBJ2-3; D is unresolved. Per the germline V gene, CDR1 is SNHLY and CDR2 is FYNNEI. Trimming took off 6 bases at V and 6 bases at J, with 7 bases between the two ends. The CDR3 runs to 11 residues. CDR3 sequence (DNA): TGTGCCAGCAGGACTGGGGATACGCAGTATTTT. Protein: CASRTGDTQYF. Full variable domain (rest looked up from reference TRBV2 and TRBJ2-3): EPEVTQTPSHQVTQMGQEVILRCVPISNHLYFYWYRQILGQKVEFLVSFYNNEISEKSEIFDDQFSVERPDGSNFTLKIRSTKLEDSAMYFCASRTGDTQYFGPGTRLTVL.

The chain recombines TRBV10-3 with TRBJ2-1; the match to TRBD2 covers 9 bases. The CDR3 runs 16 residues. V dropped 5 bases and J dropped 0; count of bases not matched to a gene: 5. The germline gives CDR1 ENHRY, CDR2 SYGVKD. The CDR3 is CAISRLAESSYNEQFF. The CDR3 region has the DNA TGTGCCATCAGTCGACTAGCGGAGAGCTCCTACAATGAGCAGTTCTTC.

The chain joins TRBV10-1 to TRBJ2-3, with D maybe TRBD1 (5 bases). V was shortened by 6 bases and J by 3 bases, with 19 bases between the two germline ends. The CDR3 is 16 residues long. Germline V lookup: CDR1 WNHNN, CDR2 SYGVQD (reference sequence). This CDR3 is CASSPDNRLGTDTQYF. The CDR3 DNA reads TGCGCCAGCAGCCCCGACAACAGGTTGGGGACAGATACGCAGTATTTT.

The CDR3 sequence: CASQVTGVNEKLFF. The CDR3 DNA reads TGTGCCAGCCAAGTTACCGGGGTTAATGAAAAACTGTTTTTT. The chain joins TRBV2 to TRBJ1-4; D ambiguous. This CDR3 has 14 residues. V was clipped by 8 bases and J by 4 bases, with 14 bases between them. Per the germline V gene, CDR1 is SNHLY and CDR2 is FYNNEI.

The chain links TRBV11-2 to TRBJ1-2; 7 bases map to TRBD1. The CDR3 has 13 amino acids. The V gene's germline CDR1 is SGHAT and CDR2 FQNNGV. Unmatched junction bases numbered 4, after V lost 5 bases and J lost 4 bases. The CDR3: CASSPRDSYGYTF. As DNA, the CDR3 is TGTGCCAGCAGCCCTCGGGACAGCTATGGCTACACCTTC. Complete variable domain (other parts from reference TRBV11-2 and TRBJ1-2): EAGVAQSPRYKIIEKRQSVAFWCNPISGHATLYWYQQILGQGPKLLIQFQNNGVVDDSQLPKDRFSAERLKGVDSTLKIQPAKLEDSAVYLCASSPRDSYGYTFGSGTRLTVV.

The chain employs TRBV27 and TRBJ2-1; possibly TRBD1 for D (6 bases). Trimming removed 6 bases from V and 0 bases from J, with 12 bases in between. The CDR3 covers 15 residues. Germline loops: CDR1 MNHEY, CDR2 SMNVEV (reference sequence). Here the CDR3 reads CASSRLDSSYNEQFF. The CDR3 DNA follows: TGTGCCAGCAGCCGCTTGGACAGCTCCTACAATGAGCAGTTCTTC.

This clone was counted between two and nine times. This chain links TRBV4-1 with TRBJ1-4; D is unclear. V lost 3 bases and J 1 base, leaving 9 bases between the germline ends. The CDR3 loop spans 15 amino acids. Germline CDR1 and CDR2: MGHRA and YSYEKL. The CDR3 nucleotides are TGCGCCAGCAGCCATTTACATTTAACTAATGAAAAACTGTTTTTT. Translating gives CASSHLHLTNEKLFF.

The CDR3 DNA sequence: TGTGCCAGCAGCTTGGCCGGACTAGCGGGAGGGGGGGCCTACAATGAGCAGTTCTTC. This gives the protein CASSLAGLAGGGAYNEQFF. The chain uses TRBV5-6 and TRBJ2-1, with 15 nucleotides matching TRBD2. V gave up 0 bases and J gave up 2 bases; unmatched junction bases: 6. Looked up from germline, CDR1 is SGHDT and CDR2 is YYEEEE. The length of the CDR3 is 19 residues.

The V and J genes are TRBV29-1 and TRBJ1-4; 8 bases agree with TRBD1. The V gene's germline CDR1 is SQVTM and CDR2 ANQGSEA. V was pared by 2 bases and J by 5 bases, with 7 bases of the junction left unmatched. The CDR3 extends over 15 amino acids. CDR3 loop: CSVEKMGQANEKLFF. The CDR3 coding sequence is TGCAGCGTTGAAAAGATGGGACAGGCGAATGAAAAACTGTTTTTT.

V and J are TRBV27 and TRBJ2-2; TRBD2 agrees at 10 bases. The CDR3 totals 16 residues. With V trimmed by 5 bases and J by 5 bases, 8 bases remained unmatched. Germline lookup yields CDR1 MNHEY and CDR2 SMNVEV (reference sequence). CDR3 DNA sequence: TGTGCCAGCAGTAAATCCGGGACTAGCGCAACCGGGGAGCTGTTTTTT. It translates to CASSKSGTSATGELFF.

The chain couples TRBV5-6 to TRBJ2-5; weak D call: TRBD1 (6 bases). Germline assignment: CDR1 SGHDT and CDR2 YYEEEE. Trimming removed 3 bases from V and 5 bases from J, with 20 bases in between. This CDR3 has 16 amino acids. The CDR3 loop reads CASSSSGVGRGETQYF. The CDR3 DNA reads TGTGCCAGCAGCTCGTCGGGCGTTGGCAGGGGCGAGACCCAGTACTTC.